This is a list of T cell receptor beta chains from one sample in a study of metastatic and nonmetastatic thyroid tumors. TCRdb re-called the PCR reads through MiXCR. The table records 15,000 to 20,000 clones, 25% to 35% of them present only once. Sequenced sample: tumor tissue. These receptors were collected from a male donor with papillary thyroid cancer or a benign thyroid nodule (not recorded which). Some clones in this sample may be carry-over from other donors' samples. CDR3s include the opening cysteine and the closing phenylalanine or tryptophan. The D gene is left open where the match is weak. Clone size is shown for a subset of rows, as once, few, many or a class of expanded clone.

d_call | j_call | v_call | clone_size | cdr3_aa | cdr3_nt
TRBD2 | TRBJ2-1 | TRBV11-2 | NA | CASSLDLKRETSDEQFF | TGTGCCAGCAGCTTAGATCTTAAGCGGGAGACCAGCGATGAGCAGTTCTTC
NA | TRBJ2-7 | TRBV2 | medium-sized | CASSERQALEQYF | TGTGCCAGCAGCGAAAGACAGGCCTTAGAGCAGTACTTC
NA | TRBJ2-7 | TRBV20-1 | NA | CSAEQETYEQYF | TGCAGTGCTGAGCAGGAAACCTACGAGCAGTACTTC
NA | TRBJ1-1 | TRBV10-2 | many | CASLPTGRVNTEAFF | TGCGCCAGCCTGCCCACCGGGCGGGTGAACACTGAAGCTTTCTTT
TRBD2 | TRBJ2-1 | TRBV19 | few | CASIEREAGEQFF | TGTGCCAGTATTGAGCGGGAGGCTGGTGAGCAGTTCTTC
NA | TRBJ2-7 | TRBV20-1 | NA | CSARGGRGRYEQYF | TGCAGTGCTAGAGGGGGCCGGGGCCGCTACGAGCAGTACTTC
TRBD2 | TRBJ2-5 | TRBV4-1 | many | CASSQDGSGAGTQYF | TGCGCCAGCAGCCAAGATGGTAGCGGGGCGGGGACCCAGTACTTC
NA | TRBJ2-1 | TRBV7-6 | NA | CASSLGSAGLYNEQFF | TGTGCCAGCAGCTTAGGGTCCGCGGGACTTTACAATGAGCAGTTCTTC
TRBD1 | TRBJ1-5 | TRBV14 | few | CASSPYRGTGNTGNQPQHF | TGTGCCAGCAGCCCCTACCGCGGGACAGGGAACACCGGCAATCAGCCCCAGCATTTT
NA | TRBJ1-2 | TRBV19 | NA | CASSILSGNYGYTF | TGTGCCAGTAGTATACTCTCCGGGAACTATGGCTACACCTTC
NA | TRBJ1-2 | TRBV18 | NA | CASSRAQVGANYGYTF | TGTGCCAGCTCACGGGCACAGGTCGGAGCTAACTATGGCTACACCTTC
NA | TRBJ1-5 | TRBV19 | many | CASSMGHQGNQPQHF | TGTGCCAGTAGTATGGGACATCAGGGCAATCAGCCCCAGCATTTT
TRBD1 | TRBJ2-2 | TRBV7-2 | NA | CASSSRQGGTGELFF | TGTGCCAGCAGCTCGCGACAGGGTGGTACCGGGGAGCTGTTTTTT
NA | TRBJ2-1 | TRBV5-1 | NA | CASSLRFWRPDEQFF | TGCGCCAGCAGCTTGCGGTTTTGGAGACCCGATGAGCAGTTCTTC
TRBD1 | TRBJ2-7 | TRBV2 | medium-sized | CASTGTVSYEQYF | TGTGCCAGCACCGGGACAGTCTCCTACGAGCAGTACTTC
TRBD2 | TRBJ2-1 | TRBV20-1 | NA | CSARAAGVAGDGEQVF | TGCAGTGCTAGAGCAGCTGGGGTAGCGGGAGATGGTGAGCAGGTCTTC
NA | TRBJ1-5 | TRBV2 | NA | CASSSQWGSNQPQHF | TGTGCCAGCAGTTCCCAGTGGGGGAGCAATCAGCCCCAGCATTTT
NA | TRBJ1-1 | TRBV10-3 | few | CAISEPQGPLTEAFF | TGTGCCATCAGTGAACCGCAGGGACCTTTGACTGAAGCTTTCTTT
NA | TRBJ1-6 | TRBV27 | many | CASWGQGQSPLHF | TGTGCCAGCTGGGGGCAGGGGCAATCACCCCTCCACTTT
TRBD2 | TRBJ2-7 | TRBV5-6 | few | CASTTGSGGPYEQYF | TGTGCCAGCACCACGGGAAGCGGGGGCCCCTACGAGCAGTACTTC
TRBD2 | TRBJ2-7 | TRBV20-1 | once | CSARLADSYEQYF | TGCAGTGCCAGACTAGCGGACTCCTACGAGCAGTACTTC
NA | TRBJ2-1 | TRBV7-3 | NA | CASSLTEGGSEQFF | TGTGCCAGCAGCTTAACTGAGGGAGGAAGTGAGCAGTTCTTC
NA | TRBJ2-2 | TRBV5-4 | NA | CASSENRDTGELFF | TGTGCCAGCAGCGAAAACAGGGACACCGGGGAGCTGTTTTTT
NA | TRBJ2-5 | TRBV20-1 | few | CSVSVRETQYF | TGCAGTGTATCGGTAAGGGAGACCCAGTACTTC
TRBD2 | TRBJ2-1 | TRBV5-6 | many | CASSSSERGPLSLFF | TGTGCCAGCAGCTCTTCCGAGCGGGGTCCCCTTTCATTGTTCTTC
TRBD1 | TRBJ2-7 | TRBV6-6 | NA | CASSYRQGAGEQYF | TGTGCCAGCAGTTACCGACAGGGGGCTGGCGAGCAGTACTTC
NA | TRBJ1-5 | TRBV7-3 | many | CASSSLVENSNQPQHF | TGTGCCAGCAGCTCATTGGTCGAAAATAGCAATCAGCCCCAGCATTTT
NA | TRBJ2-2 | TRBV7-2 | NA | CASSRMALNTGELFF | TGTGCCAGCAGCCGGATGGCGCTTAACACCGGGGAGCTGTTTTTT
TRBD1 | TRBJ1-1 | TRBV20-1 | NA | CSANRRTGGITEAFF | TGCAGTGCTAATCGGAGGACAGGGGGTATCACTGAAGCTTTCTTT
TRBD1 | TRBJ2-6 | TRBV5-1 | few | CASSMGQSGANVLTF | TGCGCCAGCAGCATGGGACAGTCTGGGGCCAACGTCCTGACTTTC
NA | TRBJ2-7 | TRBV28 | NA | CASSPAWSEQYF | TGTGCCAGCAGCCCCGCATGGTCCGAGCAGTACTTC
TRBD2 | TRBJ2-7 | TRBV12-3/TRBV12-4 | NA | CASSQGLAGGEQYF | TGTGCCAGCAGCCAGGGACTAGCGGGAGGAGAGCAGTACTTC
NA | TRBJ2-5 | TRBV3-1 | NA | CASSQVAEQETQYF | TGTGCCAGCAGCCAAGTTGCAGAACAAGAGACCCAGTACTTC
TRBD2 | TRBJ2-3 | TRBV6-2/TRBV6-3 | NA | CASRTTSGTDTRYF | TGTGCCAGCAGGACGACTAGCGGCACAGATACGCGGTATTTT
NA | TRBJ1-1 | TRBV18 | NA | CASSPGLGAEAFF | TGTGCCAGCTCACCAGGGCTTGGCGCTGAAGCTTTCTTT
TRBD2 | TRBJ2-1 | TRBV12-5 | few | CASGLDRLAGNNEQFF | TGTGCTAGTGGTTTGGACCGACTAGCGGGAAACAATGAGCAGTTCTTC
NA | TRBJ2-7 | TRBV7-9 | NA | CASITRDGYEQYF | TGTGCCAGCATCACTCGGGATGGGTACGAGCAGTACTTC
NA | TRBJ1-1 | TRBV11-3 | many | CASSRNTEAFF | TGTGCCAGCAGCCGAAACACTGAAGCTTTCTTT
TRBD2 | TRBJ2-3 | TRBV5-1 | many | CASSRASGRAGADTQYF | TGCGCCAGCAGCCGGGCTAGCGGGAGGGCCGGGGCAGATACGCAGTATTTT
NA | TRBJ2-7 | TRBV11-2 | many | CASSPGSAGYEQYF | TGTGCCAGCAGCCCCGGGTCCGCCGGATACGAGCAGTACTTC